Following are 31 T cell receptor beta chains from one sample sequenced in a study of regulatory T cells in long-lasting Graves disease. Time point given: persistent/refractory GD, antithyroid drugs over 5 years with positive TRAb. PBMC RNA was the source of the TCR library. Libraries of TCR beta came from iRepertoire HTBI primers plus Arm-PCR of CDR3 regions. TCRdb reanalysed the multiplex PCR reads using MiXCR and keeps one entry per CDR3 protein. The table shows about 430,000 distinct CDR3 sequences, with 21% occurring only once. Sequencing used peripheral blood mononuclear cells (PBMCs), obtained when the disease was refractory, from a patient treated with antithyroid drugs. The receptor set was obtained from a female donor with Graves disease.

The table lists this clonotype with many counts. The chain links TRBV7-8 to TRBJ2-5, with D unresolved. In germline, CDR1 is SGHVS, CDR2 FQNEAQ. This CDR3 region has 15 residues. V was clipped by 5 bases and J by 4 bases, with 17 bases between them. CDR3 in amino acids: CASSQMAVVGETQYF. The DNA of the CDR3 is TGTGCCAGCAGCCAAATGGCGGTTGTAGGAGAGACCCAGTACTTC.

This clonotype was observed many times. This chain connects TRBV12-3 or TRBV12-4 to TRBJ2-7; unclear D gene. The CDR3 sequence is 16 residues long. Between the trimmed V and J ends, which lost 2 bases and 1 base, there was a span of 15 bases. The CDR3 spells CASSLSYARESYEQYF. The DNA for the CDR3 is TGTGCCAGCAGTTTATCGTACGCACGAGAGTCCTACGAGCAGTACTTC.

This clonotype was observed many times. This chain joins TRBV2 and TRBJ1-5, with D possibly being TRBD1 (6 bases). This CDR3 contains 14 residues. Germline V gene lookup returns CDR1 SNHLY and CDR2 FYNNEI. Between the trimmed V and J ends, which lost 5 bases and 4 bases, there was a span of 12 bases. The CDR3 DNA sequence: TGTGCCAGCAGTCCCAAGGGGGAGAATCAGCCCCAGCATTTT. It specifies CASSPKGENQPQHF.

There are a few counts of this clonotype. V and J are TRBV12-3 or TRBV12-4 and TRBJ2-1; D is uncertain. The CDR3 is 15 residues long. Trimming shortened V by 3 bases and J by 7 bases, and 16 bases separated the two germline ends. The CDR3 DNA is TGTGCCAGCAGTTTCGCTGGAACCCGGGCTAATGAGCAGTTCTTC. This codes for CASSFAGTRANEQFF.

Here the CDR3 reads CASSELGLAGVSRYNEQFF. CDR3 coding DNA: TGTGCCAGCAGTGAACTGGGACTAGCGGGAGTGTCACGCTACAATGAGCAGTTCTTC. This chain uses TRBV2 with TRBJ2-1, with 14 bases matching TRBD2. V lost 2 bases, J lost 3 bases, and 9 bases stayed unmatched. This CDR3 comprises 19 residues. Looked up from germline, CDR1 is SNHLY and CDR2 is FYNNEI.

This clonotype was picked up a small number of times. The J gene is TRBJ2-1, the V gene TRBV20-1, with 15 nucleotides matching TRBD2. This CDR3 has 18 amino acids. The ends lost 3 bases at V and 0 bases at J; junction bases unmatched: 6. Per the germline V gene, CDR1 is DFQATT and CDR2 is SNEGSKA (reference sequence). The DNA for the CDR3 is TGCAGTGCTAGCGAGGGACTAGCGGGAGGATACTCCTACAATGAGCAGTTCTTC. As protein: CSASEGLAGGYSYNEQFF.

This clonotype was found many times. The chain couples TRBV29-1 to TRBJ2-5; D perhaps matches TRBD1 (5 bases). This CDR3 has 12 amino acids. V gave up 7 bases and J gave up 3 bases, with 12 bases separating them. Germline CDR1 SQVTM, CDR2 ANQGSEA. CDR3 in amino acids: CSAGHNEETQYF. In nucleotides, the CDR3 is TGCAGCGCCGGACATAACGAAGAGACCCAGTACTTC.

This clonotype was observed a few times. CDR3 DNA: TGTGCCAGTAGTATGACTAGTTCCGAGCAGTACTTC. This gives the protein CASSMTSSEQYF. V usage is TRBV19 and J usage is TRBJ2-7; possibly TRBD2 for D (6 bases). V lost 3 bases to trimming and J lost 6 bases, with 9 bases between them. CDR1 is LNHDA, CDR2 SQIVND, per germline (reference sequence). The CDR3 runs to 12 residues.

This clonotype was seen at least ten times. The V call is TRBV11-2, the J call TRBJ1-1; D is perhaps TRBD1 (6 bases). The CDR3 has 18 amino acids. Germline CDR1 and CDR2: SGHAT and FQNNGV. The germline V and J ends were trimmed by 2 bases and 3 bases, with 22 bases remaining between them. The CDR3 is CASSLMGRRGGKDTEAFF. The CDR3 DNA is TGTGCCAGCAGCTTAATGGGTCGCAGGGGCGGGAAGGACACTGAAGCTTTCTTT.

This clonotype turned up a few times. V gene TRBV5-1 combines with J gene TRBJ1-4; 7 positions agree with TRBD1. The germline V gene encodes CDR1 SGHRS and CDR2 YFSETQ. This CDR3 spans 17 amino acids. V trimming: 2 bases; J trimming: 0 bases; junction bases outside the gene matches: 7. Here the CDR3 reads CASSLMGQSSTNEKLFF. CDR3 bases: TGCGCCAGCAGCTTAATGGGACAGTCATCAACTAATGAAAAACTGTTTTTT. Looking up the rest from reference TRBV5-1 and TRBJ1-4 gives the full variable domain: KAGVTQTPRYLIKTRGQQVTLSCSPISGHRSVSWYQQTPGQGLQFLFEYFSETQRNKGNFPGRFSGRQFSNSRSEMNVSTLELGDSALYLCASSLMGQSSTNEKLFFGSGTQLSVL.

This clonotype was detected ten times or more. The chain recombines TRBV6-5 with TRBJ2-5, with 8 nucleotides matching TRBD2. The CDR3 contains 16 residues. Per the germline V gene, CDR1 is MNHEY and CDR2 is SVGAGI. Trimming removed 2 bases from V and 5 bases from J; junction bases left unmatched: 10. This CDR3 reads CASSYRSGSRWETQYF. The CDR3 region has the DNA TGTGCCAGCAGTTACCGAAGCGGGAGTCGGTGGGAGACCCAGTACTTC.

This clonotype was seen at least ten times. The V call is TRBV2, the J call TRBJ1-1, with TRBD1 matching over 9 bases. The ends lost 5 bases at V and 1 base at J; junction bases unmatched: 8. Germline CDR1 is SNHLY and CDR2 is FYNNEI. This CDR3 contains 16 residues. This chain's CDR3 is CASSLRQGGGNTEAFF. In DNA form, the CDR3 reads TGTGCCAGCAGTCTACGACAGGGGGGTGGGAACACTGAAGCTTTCTTT.

The CDR3 protein is CASSHGVLAGAEEQYF. CDR3 nucleotides: TGCGCCAGCAGCCATGGAGTACTAGCGGGAGCGGAGGAGCAGTACTTC. The gene calls are TRBV4-1 and TRBJ2-7, with TRBD2 identical over 11 bases. Germline CDR1 is MGHRA and CDR2 is YSYEKL. The CDR3 has 16 residues. J was trimmed by 7 bases and V by 3 bases; bases with no gene match: 11.

V and J are TRBV7-2 and TRBJ2-5; 7 nucleotides agree with TRBD1. Germline V CDR1 and CDR2: SGHTA, FQGNSA. J lost 0 bases, V lost 5 bases, and 9 bases had no gene match. CDR3 length: 16 residues. The CDR3 coding sequence is TGTGCCAGCAGCCCCCGAGGACAGGTGTACCAAGAGACCCAGTACTTC. Its protein is CASSPRGQVYQETQYF.

This clonotype occurred a few times. The chain employs TRBV29-1 and TRBJ2-7; 11 positions agree with TRBD2. Germline V gene data show CDR1 as SQVTM and CDR2 as ANQGSEA. The V and J ends lost 4 bases and 6 bases, in that order; junction bases with no gene match: 2. The CDR3 contains 12 residues. The CDR3 sequence: CSVVLAGGEQYF. The DNA for the CDR3 is TGCAGCGTTGTCCTAGCGGGAGGCGAGCAGTACTTC.

There are many counts of this clonotype. This chain uses TRBV2 with TRBJ1-5, with no clear D. The CDR3 covers 15 residues. Germline CDR1 is SNHLY and CDR2 is FYNNEI. V was cut by 6 bases and J by 0 bases, with 12 bases left in between. Here the CDR3 reads CASRFDGYSNQPQHF. The CDR3 nucleotides are TGTGCCAGCAGATTTGACGGGTATAGCAATCAGCCCCAGCATTTT.

A note on this clonotype: A much larger clone sits a single nucleotide away, making a read error possible. V usage is TRBV2 and J usage is TRBJ1-5, with D perhaps matching TRBD1 (5 bases). Germline loops: CDR1 SNHLY, CDR2 FYNNEI. Trimming took 9 bases from V and 11 from J, leaving 23 bases between them. The CDR3 has 14 residues. CDR3 amino acids: CASRGRATSRTQHF. The CDR3 DNA is TGTGCCAGTAGGGGCAGGGCCACCAGCCGGACCCAGCATTTT.

This clonotype was seen many times. This chain joins TRBV10-3 and TRBJ1-6, with a possible D match to TRBD1 (6 bases). The CDR3 loop spans 15 amino acids. Germline V gives CDR1 ENHRY, CDR2 SYGVKD. Trimming cost V 2 bases and J 7 bases, with 12 bases left between them. The CDR3 protein is CAISERQGRNSPLHF. For the CDR3, the DNA is TGTGCCATCAGTGAGCGGCAGGGGCGAAATTCACCCCTCCACTTT.

This clonotype was counted between two and nine times. The chain joins TRBV10-2 to TRBJ2-7, with 7 bases that match TRBD2. Germline lookup yields CDR1 WSHSY and CDR2 SAAADI. Losses at the gene ends were 9 bases for V and 4 bases for J; bases not matched to a gene: 18. The CDR3 has 16 amino acids. The CDR3 sequence: CARGGGRKTELYEQYF. DNA of the CDR3: TGCGCCAGGGGGGGGGGAAGAAAGACGGAATTGTACGAGCAGTACTTC.

This clonotype was seen many times. J is TRBJ2-7 and V is TRBV12-3 or TRBV12-4, with no clear D. This CDR3 spans 12 amino acids. V shed 6 bases and J shed 4 bases, with 10 bases lying between them. CDR3: CASREPGYEQYF. The CDR3 DNA reads TGTGCCAGCAGAGAGCCTGGGTACGAGCAGTACTTC.

In its sample, this clonotype was seen many times. The chain uses TRBV5-6 and TRBJ2-7; no firm D call. V lost 2 bases, J lost 5 bases, and 11 bases lay in between. The CDR3 is 13 residues long. Looked up from germline, CDR1 is SGHDT and CDR2 is YYEEEE. The DNA for the CDR3 is TGTGCCAGCAGCTTATGGGCGACCCACGAGCAGTACTTC. Encoded protein: CASSLWATHEQYF.

This clonotype was counted at least ten times. This sequence joins TRBV27 and TRBJ2-7; 10 bases line up with TRBD2. The CDR3 is 14 residues long. Germline CDR1 and CDR2: MNHEY and SMNVEV (reference sequence). The junction had 9 bases not matched to a gene; V was cut back by 6 bases and J by 7 bases. The CDR3 coding sequence is TGTGCCAGCAGCAGCGGGGGGGATGGGATGGAGCAGTACTTC. Translating gives CASSSGGDGMEQYF.

This clonotype was detected ten times or more. The V call is TRBV28, the J call TRBJ1-1; D is possibly TRBD1 (6 bases). The V and J ends lost 11 bases and 1 base respectively, with 17 bases between them. Germline CDR1 MDHEN, CDR2 SYDVKM. CDR3 length: 14 amino acids. In nucleotides, the CDR3 is TGTGCCGCCCAAGGGGGGGCGCGGAACACTGAAGCTTTCTTT. Translating it yields CAAQGGARNTEAFF.

This clonotype was found many times. V gene TRBV20-1 combines with J gene TRBJ1-2, with D tentatively TRBD1 (5 bases). The CDR3 runs to 12 residues. The V end lost 6 bases, the J end lost 3 bases, and 11 bases lay between the germline ends. Germline CDR1 reads DFQATT; CDR2 reads SNEGSKA (reference sequence). CDR3 sequence: CSARVGDYGYTF. In nucleotides, the CDR3 is TGCAGTGCGAGGGTGGGGGACTATGGCTACACCTTC.

This clonotype was observed many times. The CDR3 here is CASSLGYPYEQYF. CDR3 DNA: TGTGCCAGCAGTTTAGGATATCCCTACGAGCAGTACTTC. This sequence joins TRBV28 and TRBJ2-7; the D is unclear. The CDR3 runs to 13 residues. V was shortened by 2 bases and J by 2 bases, with 7 bases between the two germline ends. Per the germline V gene, CDR1 is MDHEN and CDR2 is SYDVKM.

This clonotype was counted many times. The chain links TRBV6-5 to TRBJ2-7; TRBD1 is a possible D gene (6 bases). The CDR3 contains 15 residues. Germline values: CDR1 MNHEY, CDR2 SVGAGI. Trimming stripped 2 bases from V and 3 bases from J, with 14 bases between. Here the CDR3 DNA reads TGTGCCAGCAGTTACCGATTGGGCAGGGGCTACGAGCAGTACTTC. Translated, it gives CASSYRLGRGYEQYF.

The chain links TRBV6-1 to TRBJ1-3, with 8 bases lining up with TRBD1. The V segment lost 6 bases and the J segment 0 bases; nucleotides outside the gene matches: 13. Germline CDR1 and CDR2: MNHNS and SASEGT. This CDR3 comprises 18 residues. CDR3 nucleotides: TGTGCCAGCAGACTCACGACAGGGGCTGCTTTCTCTGGAAACACCATATATTTT. It yields the protein CASRLTTGAAFSGNTIYF.

This clonotype came up once. This chain joins TRBV2 and TRBJ2-5; 9 nucleotides agree with TRBD2. The CDR3 is 14 amino acids. Germline assignment: CDR1 SNHLY and CDR2 FYNNEI. J was trimmed by 5 bases and V by 7 bases; bases with no gene match: 8. The chain's CDR3 is CASNGAGGGETQYF. DNA for the CDR3: TGTGCCAGCAATGGAGCGGGAGGAGGGGAGACCCAGTACTTC.

Concerning this clonotype itself: At one end the junction does not follow the germline gene, possibly because of a read error. The chain is built from TRBV6-1 and TRBJ1-2; a possible D gene is TRBD1 (6 bases). Germline CDR1 MNHNS, CDR2 SASEGT. The CDR3 extends over 12 amino acids. CDR3 amino acids: CANSQGLDGYTF. The CDR3 DNA follows: TGTGCCAACAGTCAGGGGTTAGATGGCTACACCTTC.

The table lists this clonotype with many counts. This chain connects TRBV28 to TRBJ1-1; D unresolved. Germline CDR1 is MDHEN and CDR2 is SYDVKM. V shed 5 bases and J shed 0 bases, with 4 bases lying between them. This CDR3 spans 12 amino acids. CDR3 sequence: CASSEVNTEAFF. DNA for the CDR3: TGTGCCAGCAGTGAGGTGAACACTGAAGCTTTCTTT.

This clonotype came up many times. This chain joins TRBV28 and TRBJ2-5, with 13 positions matching TRBD2. Germline V gene sequence: CDR1 MDHEN, CDR2 SYDVKM. The CDR3 is made up of 17 amino acids. Unmatched junction bases numbered 7, after V lost 5 bases and J lost 1 base. The CDR3 sequence: CASSLPRTSGGQETQYF. In DNA, the CDR3 is TGTGCCAGCAGTCTCCCTCGGACTAGCGGGGGCCAAGAGACCCAGTACTTC. Using reference TRBV28 and TRBJ2-5 for the parts outside the CDR3, the full variable domain is DVKVTQSSRYLVKRTGEKVFLECVQDMDHENMFWYRQDPGLGLRLIYFSYDVKMKEKGDIPEGYSVSREKKERFSLILESASTNQTSMYLCASSLPRTSGGQETQYFGPGTRLLVL.